This TCR beta chain was recorded in a study of T cell responses to AZD1222 COVID-19 vaccine. General study points: In a largely white British group with more females than males, clonal diversity was possibly underestimated.

The assay was immunoSEQ multiplex PCR, and TCRdb's table has in-frame clones only and misses some. Among fewer than 120,000 clones listed, about 94% were seen once. Note on this clone: The antigen is unknown.

The CDR3 loop spans 13 amino acids. Per germline, CDR1 SNHLY and CDR2 FYNNEI. V trimming: 9 bases; J trimming: 8 bases; junction bases outside the gene matches: 8. The chain recombines TRBV2 with TRBJ2-1; 9 bases align to TRBD1. The receptor comes from an adult who received the AZD1222 COVID-19 vaccine. The sequences come from peripheral blood, collected 28 days after the second AZD1222 dose. The CDR3 spells CASSGQGMDEQFF. The CDR3 nucleotides are TGTGCCAGTTCGGGACAGGGTATGGATGAGCAGTTCTTC.